The present TCR beta chain was sequenced within a study of blood T cell repertoires in COVID-19. Study-wide context: Acute and convalescent COVID-19 specimens originated in the United States, Italy and Spain. T cells, B-cell-depleted T cells, or PBMCs provided the cDNA or gDNA that served as material.

Per the authors' pipeline: Estimated nucleated cell counts came from reference gene primer amplification. Profiled with immunoSEQ multiplex PCR; TCRdb holds only in-frame clones, not every one. V and J calls and clone size come straight from that table; D and trimming were deduced from the DNA. The top ten clones hold around 2.9% of a sample with about 170,000 clones, around 74% of them seen once. This CDR3 has 14 amino acids. The germline V gene encodes CDR1 KGHSH and CDR2 LQKENI. The V gene end was trimmed by 4 bases and the J gene end by 8 bases; junction bases not matched to a gene: 8. This clonotype was obtained from a woman of 80 years or more with acute or convalescent COVID-19. This chain links TRBV18 with TRBJ1-2; TRBD1 matches at 9 bases. Sequencing was performed on peripheral blood. This CDR3 is CASSQTGGAKGYTF. CDR3 nucleotides: TGTGCCAGCTCACAAACAGGGGGCGCGAAAGGCTACACCTTC. Full variable domain (rest looked up from reference TRBV18 and TRBJ1-2): NAGVMQNPRHLVRRRGQEARLRCSPMKGHSHVYWYRQLPEEGLKFMVYLQKENIIDESGMPKERFSAEFPKEGPSILRIQQVVRGDSAAYFCASSQTGGAKGYTFGSGTRLTVV.